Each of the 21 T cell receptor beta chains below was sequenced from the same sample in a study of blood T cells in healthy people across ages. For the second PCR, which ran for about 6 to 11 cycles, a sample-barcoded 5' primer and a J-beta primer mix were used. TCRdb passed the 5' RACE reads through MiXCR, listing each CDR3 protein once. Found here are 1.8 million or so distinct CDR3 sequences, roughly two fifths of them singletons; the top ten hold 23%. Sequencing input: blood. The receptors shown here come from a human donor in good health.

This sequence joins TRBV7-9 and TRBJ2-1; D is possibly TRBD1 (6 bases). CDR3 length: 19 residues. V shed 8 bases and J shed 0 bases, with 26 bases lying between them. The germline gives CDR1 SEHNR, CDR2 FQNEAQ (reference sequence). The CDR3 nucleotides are TGTGCCAGCCCCGAGTGGGGGCGACACTCCAAAAGCTCCTACAATGAGCAGTTCTTC. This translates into CASPEWGRHSKSSYNEQFF.

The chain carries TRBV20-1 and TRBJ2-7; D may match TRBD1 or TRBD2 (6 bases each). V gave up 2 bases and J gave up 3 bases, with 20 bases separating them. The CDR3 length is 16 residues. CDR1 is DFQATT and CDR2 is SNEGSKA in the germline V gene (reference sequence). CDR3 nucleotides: TGCAGTGCTAGACCCCCCAAACGTGGAGGGGGCTACGAGCAGTACTTC. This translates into CSARPPKRGGGYEQYF.

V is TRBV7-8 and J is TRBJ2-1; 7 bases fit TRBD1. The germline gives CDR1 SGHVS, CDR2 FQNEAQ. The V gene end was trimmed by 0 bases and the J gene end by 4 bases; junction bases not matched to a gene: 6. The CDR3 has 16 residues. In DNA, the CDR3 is TGTGCCAGCAGCTTAGCGGGGACAGTCACGTACAATGAGCAGTTCTTC. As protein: CASSLAGTVTYNEQFF.

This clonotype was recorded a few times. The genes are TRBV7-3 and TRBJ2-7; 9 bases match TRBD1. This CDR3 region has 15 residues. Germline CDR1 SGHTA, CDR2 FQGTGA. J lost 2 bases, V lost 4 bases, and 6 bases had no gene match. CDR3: CASSSAGTGPYEQYF. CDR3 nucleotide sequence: TGTGCCAGCAGCTCTGCCGGGACAGGGCCCTACGAGCAGTACTTC.

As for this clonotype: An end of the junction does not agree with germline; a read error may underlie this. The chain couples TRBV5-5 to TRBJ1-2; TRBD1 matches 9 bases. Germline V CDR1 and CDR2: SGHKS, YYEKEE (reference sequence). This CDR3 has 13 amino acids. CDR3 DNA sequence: TGTGCCAGCAGCATGGGACAGGGACATGGCCACACCTTC. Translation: CASSMGQGHGHTF.

The CDR3 here is CASSESQGNYGYTF. In nucleotides, the CDR3 is TGTGCCAGCAGCGAAAGTCAGGGTAACTATGGCTACACCTTC. The chain uses TRBV3-1 and TRBJ1-2, with D perhaps TRBD1 (5 bases). V was shortened by 5 bases and J by 1 base, with 11 bases between the two germline ends. Germline V gives CDR1 LGHDT, CDR2 YNNKEL (reference sequence). The CDR3 runs 14 residues.

CDR3 DNA: TGTGCCAGCAGCTCGACCTTAACAGGGGGCGAGGAAAAACTGTTTTTT. Translating it yields CASSSTLTGGEEKLFF. The rearrangement links TRBV7-3 to TRBJ1-4; 9 bases are shared with TRBD1. This CDR3 region has 16 residues. The germline gives CDR1 SGHTA, CDR2 FQGTGA. V shed 4 bases, J shed 8 bases, and the junction held 11 bases outside the gene matches.

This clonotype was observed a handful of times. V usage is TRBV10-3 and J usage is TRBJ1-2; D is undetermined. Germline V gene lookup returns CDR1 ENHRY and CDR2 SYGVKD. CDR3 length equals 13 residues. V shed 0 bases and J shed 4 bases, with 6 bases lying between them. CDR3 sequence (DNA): TGTGCCATCAGTGAGTCGTTAAGCTATGGCTACACCTTC. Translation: CAISESLSYGYTF.

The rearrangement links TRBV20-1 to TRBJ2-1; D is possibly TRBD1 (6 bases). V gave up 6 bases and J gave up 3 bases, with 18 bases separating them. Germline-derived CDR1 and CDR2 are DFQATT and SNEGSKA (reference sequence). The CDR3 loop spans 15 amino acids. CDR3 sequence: CSATTKLGGYNEQFF. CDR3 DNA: TGCAGTGCGACCACTAAGTTAGGGGGCTACAATGAGCAGTTCTTC.

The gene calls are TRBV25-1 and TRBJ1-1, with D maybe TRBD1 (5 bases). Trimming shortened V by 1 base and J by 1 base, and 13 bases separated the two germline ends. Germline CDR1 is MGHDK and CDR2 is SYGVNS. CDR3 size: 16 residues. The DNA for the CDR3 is TGTGCCAGCAGTGAATGGTTTGCCGGGGGGAACACTGAAGCTTTCTTT. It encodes CASSEWFAGGNTEAFF.

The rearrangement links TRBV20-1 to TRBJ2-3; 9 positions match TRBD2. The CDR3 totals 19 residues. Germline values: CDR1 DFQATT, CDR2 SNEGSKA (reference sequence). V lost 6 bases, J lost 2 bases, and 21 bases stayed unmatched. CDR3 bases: TGCAGTGCCACCAGGTGGAGCGGGGGGCCCGAAAGACCCACAGATACGCAGTATTTT. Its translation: CSATRWSGGPERPTDTQYF.

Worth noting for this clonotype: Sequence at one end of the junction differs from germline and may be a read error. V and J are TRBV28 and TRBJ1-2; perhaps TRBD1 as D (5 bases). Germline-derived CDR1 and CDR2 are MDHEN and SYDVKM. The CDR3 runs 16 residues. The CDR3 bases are TGTGCCAGCAGTCCCCATGGGCAGGGAGGTTTATATGCCTACACCTTC. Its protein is CASSPHGQGGLYAYTF.

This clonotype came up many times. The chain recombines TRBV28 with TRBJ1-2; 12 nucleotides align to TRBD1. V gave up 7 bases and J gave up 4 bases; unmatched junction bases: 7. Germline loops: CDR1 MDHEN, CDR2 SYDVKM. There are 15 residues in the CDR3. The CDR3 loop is CASTWDRGRSYGYTF. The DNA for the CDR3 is TGTGCCAGCACCTGGGACAGGGGGCGTTCCTATGGCTACACCTTC.

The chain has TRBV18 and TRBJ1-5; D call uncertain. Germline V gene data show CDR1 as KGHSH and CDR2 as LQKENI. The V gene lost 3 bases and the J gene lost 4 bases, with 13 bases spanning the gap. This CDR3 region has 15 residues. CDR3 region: CASSPAAGTNQPQHF. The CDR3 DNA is TGTGCCAGCTCACCGGCCGCGGGCACAAATCAGCCCCAGCATTTT.

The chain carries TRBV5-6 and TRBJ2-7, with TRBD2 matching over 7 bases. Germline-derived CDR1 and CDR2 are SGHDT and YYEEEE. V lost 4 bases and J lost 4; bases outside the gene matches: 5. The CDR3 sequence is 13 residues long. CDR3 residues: CASSHWGGYEQYF. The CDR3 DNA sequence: TGTGCCAGCAGCCACTGGGGGGGATACGAGCAGTACTTC.

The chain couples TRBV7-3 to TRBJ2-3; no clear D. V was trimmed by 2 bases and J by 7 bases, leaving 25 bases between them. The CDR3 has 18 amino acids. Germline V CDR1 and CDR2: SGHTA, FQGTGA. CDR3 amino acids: CASSLGPFGDSPMNTQYF. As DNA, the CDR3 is TGTGCCAGCAGCTTAGGTCCCTTCGGCGACTCACCCATGAATACGCAGTATTTT. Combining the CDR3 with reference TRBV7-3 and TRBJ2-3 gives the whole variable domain GAGVSQTPSNKVTEKGKYVELRCDPISGHTALYWYRQSLGQGPEFLIYFQGTGAADDSGLPNDRFFAVRPEGSVSTLKIQRTERGDSAVYLCASSLGPFGDSPMNTQYFGPGTRLTVL.

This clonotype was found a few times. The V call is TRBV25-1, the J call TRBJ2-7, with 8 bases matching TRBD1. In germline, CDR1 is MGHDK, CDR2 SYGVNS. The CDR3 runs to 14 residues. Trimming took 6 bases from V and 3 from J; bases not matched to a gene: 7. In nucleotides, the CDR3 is TGTGCCAGCAGACGTTCAGGGGGCCTCTACGAGCAGTACTTC. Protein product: CASRRSGGLYEQYF.

The DNA of the CDR3 is TGTGCCAGCAGCCCAAACGCTGAAGGACAGTACACCGTAATGGTTTTCAATGAGCAGTTCTTC. Protein sequence: CASSPNAEGQYTVMVFNEQFF. This chain links TRBV7-8 with TRBJ2-1; maybe TRBD1 (6 bases). The V gene's germline CDR1 is SGHVS and CDR2 FQNEAQ. This CDR3 region has 21 residues. With 5 bases removed from V and 6 bases from J, the gap between germline ends came to 35 bases. The whole variable domain, remainder taken from reference TRBV7-8 and TRBJ2-1, is GAGVSQSPRYKVAKRGQDVALRCDPISGHVSLFWYQQALGQGPEFLTYFQNEAQLDKSGLPSDRFFAERPEGSVSTLKIQRTQQEDSAVYLCASSPNAEGQYTVMVFNEQFFGPGTRLTVL.

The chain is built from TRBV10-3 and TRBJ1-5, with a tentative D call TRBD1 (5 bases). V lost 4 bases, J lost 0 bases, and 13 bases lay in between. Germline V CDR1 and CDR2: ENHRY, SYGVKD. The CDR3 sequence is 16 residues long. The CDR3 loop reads CAISVGPLDSNQPQHF. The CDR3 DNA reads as TGTGCCATCAGTGTGGGGCCGTTAGATAGCAATCAGCCCCAGCATTTT.

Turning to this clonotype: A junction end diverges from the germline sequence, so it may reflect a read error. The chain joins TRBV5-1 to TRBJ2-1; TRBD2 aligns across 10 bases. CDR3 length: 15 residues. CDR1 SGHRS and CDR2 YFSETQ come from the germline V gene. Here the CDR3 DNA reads TGCACCAGTCGTACTAGCGGGGACACCTACAATGAGCAGTTCTTC. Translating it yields CTSRTSGDTYNEQFF. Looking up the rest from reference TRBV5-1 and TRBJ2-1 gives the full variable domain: KAGVTQTPRYLIKTRGQQVTLSCSPISGHRSVSWYQQTPGQGLQFLFEYFSETQRNKGNFPGRFSGRQFSNSRSEMNVSTLELGDSALYLCTSRTSGDTYNEQFFGPGTRLTVL.

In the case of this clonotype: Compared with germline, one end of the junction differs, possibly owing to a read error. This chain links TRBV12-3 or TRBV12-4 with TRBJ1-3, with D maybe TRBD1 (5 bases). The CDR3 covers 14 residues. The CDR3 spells CASSFGTSGNTVYF. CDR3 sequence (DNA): TGTGCCAGCAGTTTCGGGACCTCTGGAAACACCGTATATTTT.